The 25 T cell receptor beta chains in this list originate from one sample, sequenced in a study of T cells of healthy individuals. One entry per CDR3 protein results from TCRdb running MiXCR on the 5' RACE reads. The data show about 53,000 distinct CDR3 sequences, with under 15% seen just once and roughly 15% held by the top ten. The receptors shown here come from a human donor in good health.

Ten or more counts support this clonotype. This chain links TRBV11-3 with TRBJ2-1, with 8 nucleotides matching TRBD1. The germline CDR1 and CDR2 sequences are SGHNT and YENEEA. The CDR3 sequence is 15 residues long. V shed 0 bases, J shed 7 bases, and the junction held 5 bases outside the gene matches. CDR3 nucleotide sequence: TGTGCCAGCAGCTTAGATGCAGGGGGCTCGAATGAGCAGTTCTTC. Protein sequence: CASSLDAGGSNEQFF. Filled out from reference TRBV11-3 and TRBJ2-1, the complete variable domain reads EAGVVQSPRYKIIEKKQPVAFWCNPISGHNTLYWYLQNLGQGPELLIRYENEEAVDDSQLPKDRFSAERLKGVDSTLKIQPAELGDSAVYLCASSLDAGGSNEQFFGPGTRLTVL.

In regard to this clonotype: This could be a read error, since a much larger clone is one nucleotide away. The rearrangement uses TRBV5-4 and TRBJ2-7, with D perhaps assigned TRBD1 or TRBD2 (7 bases each). V lost 8 bases, J lost 5 bases, and 20 bases lay in between. The V gene's germline CDR1 is SGHNT and CDR2 YYREEE (reference sequence). CDR3 length: 14 residues. CDR3 DNA sequence: TGTGCCAGAAGCGGGGACAGTAGGAAGGACGAGCAGTACTTC. It is translated as CARSGDSRKDEQYF.

There are many counts of this clonotype. The rearrangement uses TRBV4-3 and TRBJ2-3; unclear D gene. From germline, CDR1 is LGHNA and CDR2 YSLEER. CDR3 length equals 14 residues. The V end was cut by 0 bases, the J end by 8 bases, with 12 bases between. CDR3 region: CASSQEPRAATQYF. Here the CDR3 DNA reads TGCGCCAGCAGCCAAGAACCCCGGGCGGCTACGCAGTATTTT.

This clonotype was found many times. The chain uses TRBV5-1 and TRBJ2-5; 9 bases match TRBD1. J lost 5 bases, V lost 4 bases, and 6 bases had no gene match. The V gene's germline CDR1 is SGHRS and CDR2 YFSETQ. The CDR3 runs to 14 residues. CDR3 protein: CASSAWTGEETQYF. In DNA form, the CDR3 reads TGCGCCAGCAGCGCATGGACAGGGGAGGAGACCCAGTACTTC. Variable domain in full (rest from reference TRBV5-1 and TRBJ2-5): KAGVTQTPRYLIKTRGQQVTLSCSPISGHRSVSWYQQTPGQGLQFLFEYFSETQRNKGNFPGRFSGRQFSNSRSEMNVSTLELGDSALYLCASSAWTGEETQYFGPGTRLLVL.

This clonotype was seen a handful of times. The chain combines TRBV30 with TRBJ2-1; D may match TRBD1 or TRBD2 (5 bases each). There are 14 residues in the CDR3. V was shortened by 2 bases and J by 4 bases, with 12 bases between the two germline ends. The germline gives CDR1 GTSNPN, CDR2 SVGIG (reference sequence). CDR3 nucleotide sequence: TGTGCCTGGAGTCTAGGGACGGCGTACAATGAGCAGTTCTTC. Translated, it gives CAWSLGTAYNEQFF. Based on the CDR3 plus reference TRBV30 and TRBJ2-1, the full variable domain is SQTIHQWPATLVQPVGSPLSLECTVEGTSNPNLYWYRQAAGRGLQLLFYSVGIGQISSEVPQNLSASRPQDRQFILSSKKLLLSDSGFYLCAWSLGTAYNEQFFGPGTRLTVL.

There are many counts of this clonotype. This chain connects TRBV19 to TRBJ1-4; 9 bases align to TRBD1. This CDR3 region has 16 residues. CDR1 and CDR2 (germline): LNHDA, SQIVND (reference sequence). J lost 8 bases, V lost 5 bases, and 12 bases had no gene match. For the CDR3, the DNA is TGTGCCAGTAGTCCCCGGCGGACAGGGGAGCGCGAAAAACTGTTTTTT. Its translation is CASSPRRTGEREKLFF.

The V gene is TRBV11-2, the J gene TRBJ1-3; no firm D call. The CDR3 contains 15 residues. Germline V gene lookup returns CDR1 SGHAT and CDR2 FQNNGV. V was clipped by 4 bases and J by 0 bases, with 10 bases between them. The CDR3 sequence is CASSYLPSSGNTIYF. Written as DNA, the CDR3 is TGTGCCAGCAGCTACCTTCCGAGCTCTGGAAACACCATATATTTT.

This clonotype was seen ten or more times. The chain has TRBV29-1 and TRBJ2-3; tentative D call: TRBD1 (6 bases). V lost 6 bases and J 8 bases, leaving 15 bases between the germline ends. The CDR3 has 12 amino acids. Germline lookup yields CDR1 SQVTM and CDR2 ANQGSEA. The DNA of the CDR3 is TGCAGCGTGACCAGGGTGGGGGCTACGCAGTATTTT. This translates into CSVTRVGATQYF.

The table lists this clonotype with many counts. The chain carries TRBV5-1 and TRBJ1-6; D ambiguous. In germline, CDR1 is SGHRS, CDR2 YFSETQ. The CDR3 has 15 residues. V lost 0 bases and J 3 bases, leaving 7 bases between the germline ends. The chain's CDR3 is CASSLDGGYNSPLHF. The CDR3 bases are TGCGCCAGCAGCTTGGATGGAGGCTATAATTCACCCCTCCACTTT.

The V gene is TRBV30, the J gene TRBJ2-5; no reliable D call. Germline assignment: CDR1 GTSNPN and CDR2 SVGIG (reference sequence). The CDR3 loop spans 13 amino acids. In DNA form, the CDR3 reads TGTGCTGTACGTCGGGCTTACCAAGAGACCCAGTACTTC. This sequence encodes CAVRRAYQETQYF.

The gene calls are TRBV13 and TRBJ1-2; D is undetermined. CDR1 is PRHDT and CDR2 is FYEKMQ in the germline V gene (reference sequence). The length of the CDR3 is 12 residues. The germline V and J ends were trimmed by 0 bases and 8 bases, with 7 bases remaining between them. The CDR3 region is CASSLGTDGYTF. The CDR3 bases are TGTGCCAGCAGCTTAGGAACAGACGGCTACACCTTC.

The gene calls are TRBV24-1 and TRBJ1-1; TRBD1 is a possible D gene (5 bases). V gave up 3 bases and J gave up 3 bases, with 13 bases separating them. Germline V gives CDR1 KGHDR, CDR2 SFDVKD. This CDR3 is built from 15 residues. The CDR3 nucleotides read TGTGCCACCAGTGATCCAGGGATAAAGGACACTGAAGCTTTCTTT. The encoded protein is CATSDPGIKDTEAFF.

This clonotype has just a few counts. The J gene is TRBJ1-2, the V gene TRBV7-9, with D possibly being TRBD1 (5 bases). The CDR3 runs 13 residues. The ends were cut back, 5 bases at V and 4 bases at J, with 11 bases in the middle. The germline V gene encodes CDR1 SEHNR and CDR2 FQNEAQ (reference sequence). CDR3 in amino acids: CASSPGTSYGYTF. The CDR3 DNA follows: TGTGCCAGCAGCCCAGGGACTTCCTATGGCTACACCTTC.

The V call is TRBV7-9, the J call TRBJ1-2; D is possibly TRBD1 (6 bases). V gave up 5 bases and J gave up 1 base, with 14 bases separating them. This CDR3 is 15 amino acids long. Germline values: CDR1 SEHNR, CDR2 FQNEAQ (reference sequence). CDR3 sequence: CASSGGGTSNYGYTF. In DNA form, the CDR3 reads TGTGCCAGCAGCGGAGGGGGGACAAGTAACTATGGCTACACCTTC.

The genes are TRBV2 and TRBJ2-2; possibly TRBD1 or TRBD2 for D (9 bases each). The CDR3 has 15 amino acids. The germline V gene has CDR1 SNHLY and CDR2 FYNNEI. The V end was cut by 11 bases, the J end by 0 bases, with 16 bases between. This chain's CDR3 is CAGGGDRANTGELFF. The DNA of the CDR3 is TGTGCCGGCGGGGGGGACAGGGCGAACACCGGGGAGCTGTTTTTT.

This clonotype was observed a handful of times. The V call is TRBV19, the J call TRBJ1-2; D not resolved. V gave up 7 bases and J gave up 7 bases, with 19 bases separating them. There are 14 residues in the CDR3. In germline, CDR1 is LNHDA, CDR2 SQIVND (reference sequence). Here the CDR3 reads CASNDRAKVAGYTF. Here the CDR3 DNA reads TGTGCCAGTAATGATCGGGCAAAAGTCGCTGGCTACACCTTC.

This clonotype was recorded a few times. The chain recombines TRBV20-1 with TRBJ1-1; D is uncertain. Trimming left V 0 bases short and J 1 base short, with 9 bases between. The CDR3 loop spans 14 amino acids. In germline, CDR1 is DFQATT, CDR2 SNEGSKA (reference sequence). Written as DNA, the CDR3 is TGCAGTGCTAGAGATCCGAGGAGGAACACTGAAGCTTTCTTT. It translates to CSARDPRRNTEAFF.

The rearrangement joins TRBV27 to TRBJ1-6; D might be TRBD1 (6 bases). The CDR3 has 14 amino acids. V was trimmed by 2 bases and J by 8 bases, leaving 10 bases between them. The V gene's germline CDR1 is MNHEY and CDR2 SMNVEV (reference sequence). DNA for the CDR3: TGTGCCAGCAGTTTAAGGGGGTGGGATTCACCCCTCCACTTT. Its protein product is CASSLRGWDSPLHF.

This clonotype was picked up many times. The V gene is TRBV29-1, the J gene TRBJ1-3; no definite D call. Trimming stripped 4 bases from V and 0 bases from J, with 13 bases between. Per the germline V gene, CDR1 is SQVTM and CDR2 is ANQGSEA. The CDR3 is made up of 15 amino acids. The CDR3 DNA is TGCAGCGTTGCCTCCGCCAGTCGCTCTGGAAACACCATATATTTT. This encodes CSVASASRSGNTIYF.

This clonotype appeared a few times. The genes are TRBV28 and TRBJ2-7; TRBD1 is a possible D gene (5 bases). The CDR3 runs to 13 residues. Germline assignment: CDR1 MDHEN and CDR2 SYDVKM. Trimming removed 6 bases from V and 3 bases from J, with 12 bases in between. CDR3 sequence: CASRDRTDYEQYF. CDR3 in DNA: TGTGCCAGCAGAGACAGAACGGACTACGAGCAGTACTTC.

A remark on this clonotype: This may be a read error: a much more frequent sequence differs by one nucleotide. The J gene is TRBJ2-7, the V gene TRBV2, with D perhaps assigned TRBD1 or TRBD2 (5 bases each). Germline CDR1 is SNHLY and CDR2 is FYNNEI. The CDR3 is made up of 13 amino acids. Trimming left V 5 bases short and J 6 bases short, with 14 bases between. The CDR3, as DNA: TGTGCCAGCAGTCTGGGACCAGCAACCGAGCAGTACTTC. This codes for CASSLGPATEQYF.

This clonotype was seen repeatedly, ten times or more. The chain's CDR3 is CASSQLDRDGGLYGYTF. The CDR3 region has the DNA TGCGCCAGCAGCCAACTCGACCGGGACGGGGGGCTCTATGGCTACACCTTC. The chain joins TRBV4-3 to TRBJ1-2, with D maybe TRBD1 (6 bases). The length of the CDR3 is 17 residues. The germline V and J ends were trimmed by 2 bases and 4 bases, with 20 bases remaining between them. Germline values: CDR1 LGHNA, CDR2 YSLEER.

This clonotype was seen repeatedly, ten times or more. V and J are TRBV28 and TRBJ2-4; tentative D call: TRBD2 (5 bases). Trimming left V 3 bases short and J 5 bases short, with 20 bases between. Germline-derived CDR1 and CDR2 are MDHEN and SYDVKM. This CDR3 is 17 amino acids long. CDR3 loop: CASSFALWVREENIQYF. In DNA, the CDR3 is TGTGCCAGCAGTTTCGCTCTATGGGTTCGGGAAGAAAACATTCAGTACTTC.

J is TRBJ2-7 and V is TRBV7-3; a possible D gene is TRBD1 (6 bases). This CDR3 is built from 15 residues. The V and J ends lost 4 bases and 2 bases respectively, with 15 bases between them. Germline V gene lookup returns CDR1 SGHTA and CDR2 FQGTGA. The CDR3 reads CASSSIPGVPYEQYF. CDR3 DNA: TGTGCCAGCAGCTCGATCCCAGGGGTCCCCTACGAGCAGTACTTC.

As to this clonotype: The germline gene is not matched at one end of the junction; a read error may be the cause. V gene TRBV6-1 combines with J gene TRBJ2-5, with 9 bases matching TRBD2. The CDR3 runs to 13 residues. Germline V gene sequence: CDR1 MNHNS, CDR2 SASEGT. DNA for the CDR3: TGTGCCGGCAGACTAGCGGCACAAGAGACCCAGTACTTC. The encoded protein is CAGRLAAQETQYF.